The 21 T cell receptor beta chains below all came from one sample that was sequenced in a study of blood T cell repertoires in COVID-19. Sequenced by immunoSEQ multiplex PCR; TCRdb stores in-frame clones only, minus some. The repertoire includes about 85,000 clones, 89% of them detected once, and approximately 2% sits in the top ten. The source material was peripheral blood. These receptor sequences come from a man aged 45-60 years with acute or convalescent COVID-19.

The chain couples TRBV7-2 to TRBJ1-5, with 10 bases fitting TRBD1. Germline V gives CDR1 SGHTA, CDR2 FQGNSA. The CDR3 spans 16 residues. J gave up 4 bases and V 1 base, and 4 bases lay outside the gene matches. The CDR3 region is CASSLVGTGANQPQHF. CDR3 coding DNA: TGTGCCAGCAGCTTAGTTGGGACAGGGGCGAATCAGCCCCAGCATTTT.

A few counts support this clone. V gene TRBV5-3 combines with J gene TRBJ1-1; D remains ambiguous. TRBV5-3 qualifies as an ORF whose function is uncertain. CDR3 size: 16 residues. The V gene lost 3 bases and the J gene lost 1 base, with 16 bases spanning the gap. As DNA, the CDR3 is TGTGCCAGAAGCTCTCCTGGAGTTAACAAGAACACTGAAGCTTTCTTT. This codes for CARSSPGVNKNTEAFF.

V usage is TRBV7-2 and J usage is TRBJ1-5, with D maybe TRBD1 (5 bases). The CDR3 length is 12 residues. Germline CDR1 and CDR2: SGHTA and FQGNSA. V dropped 6 bases and J dropped 16 bases, with 19 bases sitting between them. CDR3 residues: CASRDLTRQLHF. The CDR3 coding sequence is TGTGCCAGCAGGGACCTCACCCGACAGTTACATTTT.

CDR3 loop: CASSAQGIFSGANVLTF. The CDR3 DNA reads as TGTGCCAGCAGCGCACAGGGGATCTTCTCTGGGGCCAACGTCCTGACTTTC. This chain connects TRBV7-2 to TRBJ2-6; 7 nucleotides align to TRBD1. Trimming cost V 5 bases and J 0 bases; bases outside gene matches: 7. Germline CDR1 and CDR2: SGHTA and FQGNSA. The CDR3 is made up of 17 amino acids. Full variable domain (rest looked up from reference TRBV7-2 and TRBJ2-6): GAGVSQSPSNKVTEKGKDVELRCDPISGHTALYWYRQSLGQGLEFLIYFQGNSAPDKSGLPSDRFSAERTGGSVSTLTIQRTQQEDSAVYLCASSAQGIFSGANVLTFGAGSRLTVL.

The rearrangement joins TRBV4-2 to TRBJ2-3; weak D call: TRBD2 (5 bases). Germline assignment: CDR1 LGHNA and CDR2 YNFKEQ. The CDR3 totals 15 residues. V gave up 5 bases and J gave up 2 bases, with 14 bases separating them. For the CDR3, the DNA is TGTGCCAGCAGCAGTGATCCGGACTTCACAGATACGCAGTATTTT. Protein product: CASSSDPDFTDTQYF.

J is TRBJ2-1 and V is TRBV19; 7 bases are shared with TRBD2. The CDR3 has 14 residues. Per the germline V gene, CDR1 is LNHDA and CDR2 is SQIVND (reference sequence). Trimming at V came to 4 bases and at J to 6 bases, leaving 6 bases not matched to a gene. DNA for the CDR3: TGTGCCAGTAGTAGGCGGGAGTCGGTCAATGAGCAGTTCTTC. As protein: CASSRRESVNEQFF. Looking up the rest from reference TRBV19 and TRBJ2-1 gives the full variable domain: DGGITQSPKYLFRKEGQNVTLSCEQNLNHDAMYWYRQDPGQGLRLIYYSQIVNDFQKGDIAEGYSVSREKKESFPLTVTSAQKNPTAFYLCASSRRESVNEQFFGPGTRLTVL.

The rearrangement uses TRBV7-8 and TRBJ1-6; tentative D call: TRBD1 (6 bases). Trimming stripped 5 bases from V and 0 bases from J, with 14 bases between. CDR1 is SGHVS, CDR2 FQNEAQ, per germline. CDR3 length: 17 residues. CDR3 sequence reads: CASSPTGRGSYNSPLHF. The CDR3 coding sequence is TGTGCCAGCAGCCCAACAGGGAGAGGCTCCTATAATTCACCCCTCCACTTT.

For the CDR3, the DNA is TGCAGCGTGCCCGCCGGGGTTAATGAAAAACTGTTTTTT. This encodes CSVPAGVNEKLFF. The chain carries TRBV29-1 and TRBJ1-4; D call uncertain. CDR1 is SQVTM and CDR2 is ANQGSEA in the germline V gene. V dropped 6 bases and J dropped 4 bases, with 12 bases sitting between them. The CDR3 spans 13 residues.

The chain links TRBV10-3 to TRBJ2-5; D is unclear. The germline V gene encodes CDR1 ENHRY and CDR2 SYGVKD. V lost 2 bases and J 9 bases, leaving 7 bases between the germline ends. The CDR3 extends over 11 amino acids. The CDR3 loop is CAISEGASQYF. In DNA, the CDR3 is TGTGCCATCAGTGAGGGAGCGTCCCAGTACTTC.

This rearrangement joins TRBV6-4 to TRBJ2-2; D is ambiguous. Trimming shortened V by 0 bases and J by 0 bases, and 8 bases separated the two germline ends. The CDR3 is made up of 16 amino acids. The V gene's germline CDR1 is MRHNA and CDR2 SNTAGT. The CDR3 protein is CASSDSYRSNTGELFF. The CDR3 DNA sequence: TGTGCCAGCAGTGACTCCTACCGCTCGAACACCGGGGAGCTGTTTTTT.

The chain carries TRBV12-3 or TRBV12-4 and TRBJ2-3, with TRBD2 matching 9 bases. The CDR3 length is 13 residues. Losses at the gene ends were 6 bases for V and 6 bases for J; bases not matched to a gene: 4. CDR3 DNA sequence: TGTGCCAGCAGCGTAGCGGGGGCGGATACGCAGTATTTT. Translated: CASSVAGADTQYF.

The chain links TRBV6-2 or TRBV6-3 to TRBJ1-2; TRBD1 agrees at 9 bases. After removal of 4 bases from V and 2 bases from J, the junction contained 5 bases not matched to a gene. The CDR3 runs 15 residues. CDR1 is MNHEY and CDR2 is SVGEGT in the germline V gene. The CDR3 protein is CASSSTGTGNYGYTF. Written as DNA, the CDR3 is TGTGCCAGCAGTTCTACCGGGACAGGGAACTATGGCTACACCTTC.

The chain has TRBV5-1 and TRBJ1-6; D is ambiguous. There are 15 residues in the CDR3. Trimming took 4 bases from V and 7 from J, leaving 15 bases between them. CDR1 is SGHRS, CDR2 YFSETQ, per germline. The CDR3 coding sequence is TGCGCCAGCAGCCCGCGGGAGGACGGGAATTCACCCCTCCACTTT. Translation: CASSPREDGNSPLHF.

J is TRBJ2-2 and V is TRBV29-1; TRBD2 matches 8 bases. Germline loops: CDR1 SQVTM, CDR2 ANQGSEA. The CDR3 has 12 residues. V was pared by 5 bases and J by 7 bases, with 3 bases of the junction left unmatched. DNA of the CDR3: TGCAGCGTTAACAGCGGGGGCGGGGAGCTGTTTTTT. As protein: CSVNSGGGELFF.

CDR3 in amino acids: CATSDLRFFLNTIYF. For the CDR3, the DNA is TGTGCCACCAGTGATCTCAGGTTTTTTCTAAACACCATATATTTT. This sequence joins TRBV24-1 and TRBJ1-3; no firm D call. CDR1 and CDR2 (germline): KGHDR, SFDVKD. The germline V and J ends were trimmed by 3 bases and 6 bases, with 14 bases remaining between them. This CDR3 is 15 amino acids long.

The chain couples TRBV7-6 to TRBJ2-2; 8 bases line up with TRBD2. The V segment lost 2 bases and the J segment 2 bases; nucleotides outside the gene matches: 4. CDR1 and CDR2 from the germline V gene are SGHVS and FNYEAQ. This CDR3 comprises 16 residues. CDR3 residues: CASSLRRGGNTGELFF. The DNA of the CDR3 is TGTGCCAGCAGCTTAAGACGGGGGGGAAACACCGGGGAGCTGTTTTTT.

The rearrangement links TRBV14 to TRBJ1-1; no clear D. Between the trimmed V and J ends, which lost 1 base and 0 bases, there was a span of 6 bases. Germline V lookup: CDR1 SGHDN, CDR2 FVKESK. This CDR3 is 14 amino acids long. CDR3 coding DNA: TGTGCCAGCAGCCAAGGGCAGATGAACACTGAAGCTTTCTTT. It codes for CASSQGQMNTEAFF.

The chain combines TRBV4-3 with TRBJ2-1; 11 bases match TRBD1. This CDR3 has 15 amino acids. CDR1 LGHNA and CDR2 YSLEER come from the germline V gene. Trimming at V came to 5 bases and at J to 7 bases, leaving 7 bases not matched to a gene. CDR3 nucleotides: TGCGCCAGCAGCAGCCGGGACAGGGGGTTAAATGAGCAGTTCTTC. Translating gives CASSSRDRGLNEQFF.

The chain combines TRBV5-1 with TRBJ2-5; a possible D gene is TRBD1 (6 bases). The CDR3 has 13 residues. Trimming stripped 4 bases from V and 2 bases from J, with 9 bases between. Germline CDR1 and CDR2: SGHRS and YFSETQ. The CDR3 region is CASSLDSQETQYF. The DNA of the CDR3 is TGCGCCAGCAGCCTGGACAGTCAAGAGACCCAGTACTTC.

V gene TRBV18 combines with J gene TRBJ1-4, with D tentatively TRBD1 (6 bases). Trimming shortened V by 8 bases and J by 5 bases, and 12 bases separated the two germline ends. CDR3 size: 13 residues. Per the germline V gene, CDR1 is KGHSH and CDR2 is LQKENI. The CDR3 region is CASARDTNEKLFF. CDR3 bases: TGTGCCAGCGCCCGGGACACCAATGAAAAACTGTTTTTT.

This clone was counted once. The chain is built from TRBV21-1 and TRBJ1-5; no DNA check was done on the table's D call, TRBD1. TRBV21-1 has pseudogene status. CDR3 length: 14 amino acids. The chain's CDR3 is CASSPSHSNQPQHF. CDR3 nucleotide sequence: TGTGCCAGCAGTCCATCCCATAGCAATCAGCCCCAGCATTTT.